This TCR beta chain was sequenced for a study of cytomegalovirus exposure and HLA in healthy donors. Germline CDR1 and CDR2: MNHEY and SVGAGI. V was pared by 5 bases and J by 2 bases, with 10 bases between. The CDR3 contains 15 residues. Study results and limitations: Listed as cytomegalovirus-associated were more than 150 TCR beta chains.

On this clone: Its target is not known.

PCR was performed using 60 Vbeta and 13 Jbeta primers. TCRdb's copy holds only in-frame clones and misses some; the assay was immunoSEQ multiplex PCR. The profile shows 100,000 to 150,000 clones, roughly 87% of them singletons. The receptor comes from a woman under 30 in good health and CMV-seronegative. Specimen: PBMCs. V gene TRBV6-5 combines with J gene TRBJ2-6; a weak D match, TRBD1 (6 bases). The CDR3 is CASSTAGAGANVLTF. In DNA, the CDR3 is TGTGCCAGCAGTACGGCAGGGGCTGGGGCCAACGTCCTGACTTTC.